These 24 T cell receptor beta chains share one sample of origin, sequenced in a study of Tregs in tolerant kidney transplant recipients. Sequenced by immunoSEQ multiplex PCR; TCRdb stores in-frame clones only, minus some. The sample table includes about 30,000 clones. The source material was CD8+ T cells from blood, sampled before the transplant. These receptors were obtained from a human donor who received a combined kidney and bone marrow transplant.

Regarding this clone: The observed sequence ends 3 residues before the CDR3 terminus, with the missing tail filled in from the germline J gene. V gene TRBV20-1 combines with J gene TRBJ2-7, with TRBD1 matching 9 bases. After removal of 3 bases from V and 1 base from J, the junction contained 7 bases not matched to a gene. This CDR3 contains 15 residues. Germline values: CDR1 DFQATT, CDR2 SNEGSKA (reference sequence). The CDR3 reads CSARETGGDSYEQYF. CDR3 DNA, as far as it was read: TGCAGTGCTAGGGAGACAGGGGGAGATTCCTACGAG.

To note about this clone: The read ends 3 residues shy of where the CDR3 ends; the end is completed using the germline J gene. The chain has TRBV20-1 and TRBJ2-1; D not certain. The CDR3 is made up of 12 amino acids. Trimming stripped 0 bases from V and 5 bases from J, with 5 bases between. The germline V gene has CDR1 DFQATT and CDR2 SNEGSKA (reference sequence). The CDR3 here is CSARDLDNEQFF. Partial CDR3 DNA: TGCAGTGCTAGAGATCTAGACAATGAG.

On this clone itself: From the germline J gene comes the end of the CDR3, since the read stops 3 residues before it. The V gene is TRBV30, the J gene TRBJ2-2; D is uncertain. The germline V and J ends were trimmed by 1 base and 1 base, with 10 bases remaining between them. Germline V gene sequence: CDR1 GTSNPN, CDR2 SVGIG (reference sequence). The CDR3 is 15 amino acids. The CDR3 bases that were read are TGTGCCTGGAGTGATCGCGCAGGGAACACCGGGGAG. Encoded protein: CAWSDRAGNTGE. The whole CDR3 protein reads CAWSDRAGNTGELFF.

Turning to this clone: The read terminates 3 residues ahead of where the CDR3 ends, so the germline J gene completes it. V usage is TRBV20-1 and J usage is TRBJ1-5, with 8 bases matching TRBD1. Trimming at V came to 3 bases and at J to 5 bases, leaving 6 bases not matched to a gene. Germline assignment: CDR1 DFQATT and CDR2 SNEGSKA (reference sequence). This CDR3 is 14 amino acids long. CDR3 bases read: TGCAGTGCTAGGGGGGGACAGGTAGATCAGCCC. Its protein is CSARGGQVDQP. The entire CDR3 sequence reads CSARGGQVDQPQHF.

A remark on this clone: The read is 3 residues too short to cover the CDR3 end, so that end is filled in from the germline J gene. This sequence joins TRBV5-1 and TRBJ2-1; 8 nucleotides line up with TRBD2. CDR1 SGHRS and CDR2 YFSETQ come from the germline V gene. The ends lost 0 bases at V and 0 bases at J; junction bases unmatched: 8. The CDR3 runs 18 residues. The CDR3 DNA, read in part, is TGCGCCAGCAGCTTGGCCGGGGGGGCAACGAGCTCCTACAATGAG. Residues: CASSLAGGATSSYNE. The complete CDR3 reads CASSLAGGATSSYNEQFF.

About this clone itself: The sequenced fragment ends 3 residues before the CDR3 boundary, so the rest is inferred from the germline J gene. The V gene is TRBV7-9, the J gene TRBJ2-1; maybe TRBD2 (5 bases). This CDR3 spans 14 amino acids. V dropped 1 base and J dropped 4 bases, with 8 bases sitting between them. The germline gives CDR1 SEHNR, CDR2 FQNEAQ (reference sequence). The part of the CDR3 DNA that was read is TGTGCCAGCAGCTTAGGCGGGCCGTACAATGAG. Translation: CASSLGGPYNE. The whole CDR3 protein is CASSLGGPYNEQFF.

In regard to this clone: The read comes to an end 3 residues before the CDR3 does, leaving the germline J gene to fill in the end. The chain uses TRBV19 and TRBJ2-5, with TRBD1 matching 9 bases. This CDR3 region has 14 residues. The ends lost 3 bases at V and 3 bases at J; junction bases unmatched: 2. Germline lookup yields CDR1 LNHDA and CDR2 SQIVND (reference sequence). CDR3 bases read: TGTGCCAGTAGTATCGACAGGGGGGAAGAGACC. Translation gives CASSIDRGEET. The entire CDR3 protein is CASSIDRGEETQYF.

With regard to this clone: The read ends 3 residues early relative to the CDR3; the germline J gene fills the gap. This chain links TRBV20-1 with TRBJ1-1; tentatively, D is TRBD1 (5 bases). V was shortened by 0 bases and J by 5 bases, with 10 bases between the two germline ends. This CDR3 is 13 amino acids long. CDR1 and CDR2 (germline): DFQATT, SNEGSKA (reference sequence). Partial CDR3 DNA: TGCAGTGCTAGAGAACTGGGGCGGACTGAA. Translation gives CSARELGRTE. The full CDR3 reads CSARELGRTEAFF.

About this clone itself: The CDR3 is cut off 3 residues early in the read; its end comes from the germline J gene. The chain joins TRBV19 to TRBJ2-7; a weak D match, TRBD1 (6 bases). The CDR3 is made up of 13 amino acids. Looked up from germline, CDR1 is LNHDA and CDR2 is SQIVND (reference sequence). With 5 bases removed from V and 4 bases from J, the gap between germline ends came to 12 bases. The covered CDR3 bases are TGTGCCAGTAGTCCCTGGCAGGGGTACGAG. Amino acids: CASSPWQGYE. The full CDR3 is CASSPWQGYEQYF. The entire variable domain, with the rest obtained from reference TRBV19 and TRBJ2-7, is as follows: DGGITQSPKYLFRKEGQNVTLSCEQNLNHDAMYWYRQDPGQGLRLIYYSQIVNDFQKGDIAEGYSVSREKKESFPLTVTSAQKNPTAFYLCASSPWQGYEQYFGPGTRLTVT.

The DNA read from the CDR3 is TGTGCCAGCAGATTACAGGGTCATGAG. It encodes CASRLQGHE. The whole CDR3 sequence reads CASRLQGHEQFF. V and J are TRBV6-2 or TRBV6-3 and TRBJ2-1, with D possibly TRBD1 on 6 matching bases. The DNA ends 3 residues before the CDR3 does, and the rest of the CDR3 is filled in from the germline J gene. V dropped 6 bases and J dropped 8 bases, with 11 bases sitting between them. Germline lookup yields CDR1 MNHEY and CDR2 SVGEGT. This CDR3 region has 12 residues.

CDR3 DNA, as far as it was read: TGTGCCAGCAGCTTAGGACTTGGGACAGGGAGAAACCGCGAG. Its protein product is CASSLGLGTGRNRE. The full-length CDR3 reads as CASSLGLGTGRNREQYF. J is TRBJ2-7 and V is TRBV7-6, with 9 bases identical to TRBD1. The read comes to an end 3 residues before the CDR3 does, leaving the germline J gene to fill in the end. Per germline, CDR1 SGHVS and CDR2 FNYEAQ. The V gene end was trimmed by 1 base and the J gene end by 6 bases; junction bases not matched to a gene: 13. The CDR3 consists of 17 residues.

Regarding this clone: The read comes to an end 3 residues before the CDR3 does, leaving the germline J gene to fill in the end. The genes are TRBV7-8 and TRBJ2-1, with TRBD2 identical over 16 bases. The CDR3 runs to 17 residues. CDR1 is SGHVS and CDR2 is FQNEAQ in the germline V gene. V dropped 5 bases and J dropped 9; count of bases not matched to a gene: 10. The DNA read from the CDR3 is TGTGCCAGCAGCATGGGACTAGCGGGAGGGCCGAAGCCTGAG. The encoded protein is CASSMGLAGGPKPE. The entire CDR3 sequence reads CASSMGLAGGPKPEQFF.

Turning to this clone: From the germline J gene comes the end of the CDR3, since the read stops 3 residues before it. The chain carries TRBV2 and TRBJ2-7; 11 bases are a match to TRBD1. The CDR3 runs to 16 residues. The trim removed 4 bases at V and 5 bases at J, leaving 10 bases unmatched. Germline V gene data show CDR1 as SNHLY and CDR2 as FYNNEI. The CDR3 bases that were read are TGTGCCAGCAGTGGGAACCCGGACAGGGGGCTTGACGAG. Protein: CASSGNPDRGLDE. The whole CDR3 protein reads CASSGNPDRGLDEQYF.

Points on this clone: The sequence runs out 3 residues before the end of the CDR3; the remainder is reconstructed from the germline J gene. The chain recombines TRBV5-6 with TRBJ1-1, with 11 bases aligning to TRBD1. V shed 3 bases and J 6 bases; nucleotides not matched to a gene: 4. The germline V gene encodes CDR1 SGHDT and CDR2 YYEEEE. The CDR3 runs 14 residues. This chain's CDR3 is CASSWGQGGPEAFF. Partial CDR3 DNA: TGTGCCAGCAGCTGGGGACAGGGGGGCCCTGAA.

A word on this clone: The read ends 3 residues shy of where the CDR3 ends; the end is completed using the germline J gene. This chain uses TRBV20-1 with TRBJ2-1; 8 bases agree with TRBD2. From germline, CDR1 is DFQATT and CDR2 SNEGSKA (reference sequence). The CDR3 is 16 residues long. V shed 0 bases, J shed 0 bases, and the junction held 4 bases outside the gene matches. The CDR3 loop reads CSARDLSGSSYNEQFF. The covered CDR3 bases are TGCAGTGCTAGAGATCTGAGCGGGAGCTCCTACAATGAG.

Remarks on this clone: The CDR3 goes on 3 residues after the read ends, and that part is filled in from the germline J gene. V and J are TRBV5-1 and TRBJ1-2; D ambiguous. The V end was cut by 5 bases, the J end by 0 bases, with 11 bases between. This CDR3 is 14 amino acids long. Germline-derived CDR1 and CDR2 are SGHRS and YFSETQ. The CDR3 loop is CASRQTLANYGYTF. The DNA read from the CDR3 is TGCGCCAGCAGGCAGACACTAGCTAACTATGGC.

For this clone: The sequence runs out 3 residues before the end of the CDR3; the remainder is reconstructed from the germline J gene. V is TRBV7-8 and J is TRBJ1-2; 8 bases map to TRBD1. The CDR3 length is 14 residues. CDR1 is SGHVS and CDR2 is FQNEAQ in the germline V gene. V gave up 2 bases and J gave up 6 bases; unmatched junction bases: 5. CDR3 DNA (partial): TGTGCCAGCAGCTTAACTCCAGGGGGCAATGGC. Amino acid sequence: CASSLTPGGNG. The complete CDR3 sequence is CASSLTPGGNGYTF.

With regard to this clone: Sequencing ends 3 residues short of the CDR3 end; the germline J gene provides the rest. The J gene is TRBJ1-1, the V gene TRBV10-1; D not certain. Between the trimmed V and J ends, which lost 0 bases and 0 bases, there was a span of 5 bases. This CDR3 is built from 14 residues. The germline V gene encodes CDR1 WNHNN and CDR2 SYGVQD (reference sequence). Here the CDR3 reads CASSESRMNTEAFF. The CDR3 bases that were read are TGCGCCAGCAGTGAGTCTAGAATGAACACTGAA.

On this clone itself: With the read ending 3 residues before the CDR3 end, the germline J gene is used to fill in that end. The rearrangement links TRBV7-8 to TRBJ2-7, with 12 bases aligning to TRBD2. CDR1 is SGHVS and CDR2 is FQNEAQ in the germline V gene. Trimming cost V 3 bases and J 1 base; bases outside gene matches: 7. The CDR3 is 17 residues long. The CDR3 here is CASSFGRTSGVSYEQYF. CDR3 DNA (partial): TGTGCCAGCAGCTTCGGGAGGACTAGCGGGGTTTCCTACGAG.

About this clone itself: The missing CDR3 end, 3 residues past where the read stops, is filled in from the germline J gene. The V and J genes are TRBV30 and TRBJ2-5; D call uncertain. CDR3 length: 15 residues. V was shortened by 0 bases and J by 5 bases, with 16 bases between the two germline ends. Looked up from germline, CDR1 is GTSNPN and CDR2 is SVGIG (reference sequence). Partial CDR3 DNA: TGTGCCTGGAGTGTAGGTGGGCTTGGGCTGGAGACC. It yields the protein CAWSVGGLGLET. The CDR3 in full is CAWSVGGLGLETQYF.

Details on this clone: The CDR3 end lies 3 residues beyond the end of the read and is filled in from the germline J gene. This chain connects TRBV16 to TRBJ2-5; 14 bases map to TRBD2. The CDR3 sequence is 16 residues long. The ends lost 3 bases at V and 3 bases at J; junction bases unmatched: 3. CDR1 KGHSY and CDR2 FQNENV come from the germline V gene. This chain's CDR3 is CASSQGTSGSEETQYF. The part of the CDR3 DNA that was read is TGTGCCAGCAGCCAGGGGACTAGCGGGAGTGAAGAGACC.

On this clone itself: The CDR3 is cut off 3 residues early in the read; its end comes from the germline J gene. The chain joins TRBV6-4 to TRBJ2-1; 8 bases are shared with TRBD2. Germline-derived CDR1 and CDR2 are MRHNA and SNTAGT. J lost 1 base, V lost 4 bases, and 3 bases had no gene match. This CDR3 comprises 15 residues. The CDR3 is CASSGSGSSYNEQFF. The covered CDR3 bases are TGTGCCAGCAGTGGGAGCGGGAGTTCCTACAATGAG.

A word on this clone: The read comes to an end 3 residues before the CDR3 does, leaving the germline J gene to fill in the end. V usage is TRBV6-2 or TRBV6-3 and J usage is TRBJ1-2; D is possibly TRBD1 (6 bases). This CDR3 is built from 13 residues. From germline, CDR1 is MNHEY and CDR2 SVGEGT. The germline V and J ends were trimmed by 5 bases and 2 bases, with 9 bases remaining between them. CDR3 bases read: TGTGCCAGCAGTCAGGACAGCAACTATGGC. Translation gives CASSQDSNYG. The whole CDR3 region reads CASSQDSNYGYTF.

CDR3 loop: CSARDAGSSYNEQFF. The part of the CDR3 DNA that was read is TGCAGTGCTAGAGATGCGGGGAGCTCCTACAATGAG. This chain uses TRBV20-1 with TRBJ2-1, with D maybe TRBD2 (6 bases). Read data end 3 residues before the CDR3 end; the end is taken from the germline J gene. The V gene lost 0 bases and the J gene lost 0 bases, with 9 bases spanning the gap. The CDR3 runs to 15 residues. Germline assignment: CDR1 DFQATT and CDR2 SNEGSKA (reference sequence).